This T cell receptor (beta chain) emerged from a study of T cells in narcolepsy (dated by TCRdb to 2016 to 2019). For the wider study: Patients with narcolepsy type 1 or type 2 (NT1, NT2) were enrolled in the study together with healthy control donors. The study used TCR Vbeta sequencing to track clonotypes in blood and CSF while looking for autoreactive T cells in narcolepsy patients that target self-antigens of hypocretin neurons (hypocretin, TRIB2). Overall study results and their limits: According to the report, autoreactive clonotypes were detected serially in the blood of the same patients and of different patients, but not in healthy controls. Some blood memory CD4+ repertoires from patients and controls contained no sequences matching autoreactive T cell clones. Patients and controls had comparable numbers of sequenced blood memory CD4+ clonotypes, averaging about 37,000 and 33,000, respectively. HCRT-specific and TRIB2-specific autoreactive clonotypes were highlighted in plots that compared CD4+ T cell clonotypes in CSF versus blood from the same patient.

V loses 5 bases at its end and J loses 3 bases; junction bases beyond the gene matches: 8. Including the terminal cysteine and phenylalanine, the CDR3 comprises 16 residues. Only CDR3 DNA is held: 48 bases, read in frame from base 1. Taken from the germline V gene, the CDR1 and CDR2 loops are SGHTA and FQGNSA. Memory CD4+ T cells were sorted ex vivo from peripheral blood of narcolepsy patients and healthy controls for TCR Vbeta sequencing. To prepare the library, the immunoSEQ multiplex PCR assay was applied. Entries here come from immuneACCESS through TCRdb and include only in-frame sequences with V and J called. Some clones fail to appear in such tables; in the studies checked, an unresolved V gene covers under half of the shortfall, and the cause of the remainder is unknown. The sample records some 23,000 clones, about 79% of which are singletons. Of the sample, 0.55% to 0.75% falls within the top ten clones.

In regard to this clone: The specificity of this receptor is unknown. There are no base qualities to consult, and no much larger clone falls within one base.

This sequence originates from a human donor with narcolepsy. The chain links TRBV7-2 with TRBJ2-3, with TRBD1 identical over 10 junction bases. Sequences were obtained from CD45RA- memory CD4+ T cells from PBMCs. The label giving this sample's cell subset or site can be read as: memory T cells sorted ex vivo from peripheral blood. The DNA is TGTGCCAGCAGCGACCGGGACAGGGGTGGTACAGATACGCAGTATTTT. This sequence encodes CASSDRDRGGTDTQYF.